This paragraph reports one TCR beta chain. What it binds is not known. The V and J ends lost 5 bases and 2 bases, in that order; junction bases with no gene match: 8. CDR1 SNHLY and CDR2 FYNNEI come from the germline V gene. The CDR3 consists of 18 residues. Clones were read by immunoSEQ multiplex PCR, and TCRdb kept only the in-frame ones, dropping some. The table lists several thousand clones, approximately 64% of them singletons. The record originates from a study of CD4+ T cells in melanoma. Study outcomes and limitations: Diverse differentiation states were reported for melanoma neoantigen-specific CD4+ T cells. A reported correlation linked neoantigen-specific CD4+ T cells to CD8+, macrophage and B cell function.

The sample taken for sequencing was cells from a culture (not recorded whether cultured in vitro). J is TRBJ2-6 and V is TRBV2; TRBD1 matches at 11 bases. The receptor was derived from a human donor with melanoma. The CDR3 sequence is CASSFTGTGGAGANVLTF. DNA of the CDR3: TGTGCCAGCAGTTTTACCGGGACAGGGGGAGCTGGGGCCAACGTCCTGACTTTC.